These 22 T cell receptor beta chains originate from one sample sequenced in a study of somatic mutations in cytotoxic T cells in rheumatoid arthritis. Repertoires were generated with immunoSEQ multiplex PCR, while TCRdb's copy carries only in-frame clones and drops some. The profile shows some 7,400 clones, 80% to 90% of them singletons. Material for sequencing was CD8+ T cells sorted from blood. All receptors derive from a woman in her seventies with rheumatoid arthritis.

The chain recombines TRBV29-1 with TRBJ1-2, with D perhaps TRBD1 (5 bases). The CDR3 has 14 residues. V was trimmed by 0 bases and J by 6 bases, leaving 14 bases between them. The germline V gene has CDR1 SQVTM and CDR2 ANQGSEA. CDR3 sequence (DNA): TGCAGCGTTGAAGATTGGGAGGGGTTGGATGGCTACACCTTC. It specifies CSVEDWEGLDGYTF. Complete variable domain (other parts from reference TRBV29-1 and TRBJ1-2): SAVISQKPSRDICQRGTSLTIQCQVDSQVTMMFWYRQQPGQSLTLIATANQGSEATYESGFVIDKFPISRPNLTFSTLTVSNMSPEDSSIYLCSVEDWEGLDGYTFGSGTRLTVV.

The V call is TRBV27, the J call TRBJ2-1, with TRBD2 matching 14 bases. Germline CDR1 MNHEY, CDR2 SMNVEV (reference sequence). V lost 5 bases to trimming and J lost 10 bases; unmatched junction nucleotides: 16. CDR3 length equals 18 residues. CDR3 in DNA: TGTGCCAGCAGTGGCAAGAGACTAGCGGGAGGGGCGGGCGAGGAGCAGTTCTTC. It yields the protein CASSGKRLAGGAGEEQFF.

The chain couples TRBV7-6 to TRBJ2-7; tentatively, D is TRBD2 (7 bases). Germline V gene data show CDR1 as SGHVS and CDR2 as FNYEAQ. The V gene lost 5 bases and the J gene lost 1 base, with 9 bases spanning the gap. This CDR3 spans 13 amino acids. The CDR3 DNA reads as TGTGCCAGCAGCGAGGGGGGGTCCTACGAGCAGTACTTC. Amino acid sequence: CASSEGGSYEQYF.

Here the CDR3 reads CASSSDRNSGANVLTF. CDR3 nucleotides: TGTGCCAGCAGCTCCGACAGGAACTCTGGGGCCAACGTCCTGACTTTC. The chain couples TRBV7-8 to TRBJ2-6; possible D gene TRBD1, 6 bases. The germline V and J ends were trimmed by 4 bases and 0 bases, with 10 bases remaining between them. CDR1 and CDR2 from the germline V gene are SGHVS and FQNEAQ. This CDR3 has 16 amino acids.

V gene TRBV11-3 combines with J gene TRBJ2-7; 8 bases match TRBD1. V lost 5 bases and J lost 2; bases outside the gene matches: 8. This CDR3 contains 15 residues. Germline assignment: CDR1 SGHNT and CDR2 YENEEA. DNA for the CDR3: TGTGCCAGCAGCGGAGACAGGGGCCCTACCTACGAGCAGTACTTC. This codes for CASSGDRGPTYEQYF.

The chain is built from TRBV5-5 and TRBJ2-3, with 13 bases lining up with TRBD2. This CDR3 comprises 17 residues. V shed 2 bases and J 3 bases; nucleotides not matched to a gene: 6. Germline CDR1 SGHKS, CDR2 YYEKEE (reference sequence). CDR3 in amino acids: CASSLTRTSGRTDTQYF. The CDR3 DNA follows: TGTGCCAGCAGCTTAACAAGGACTAGCGGGAGAACAGATACGCAGTATTTT. The variable domain in full, with the rest retrieved from reference TRBV5-5 and TRBJ2-3, is DAGVTQSPTHLIKTRGQQVTLRCSPISGHKSVSWYQQVLGQGPQFIFQYYEKEERGRGNFPDRFSARQFPNYSSELNVNALLLGDSALYLCASSLTRTSGRTDTQYFGPGTRLTVL.

V is TRBV25-1 and J is TRBJ2-5; possibly TRBD1 for D (6 bases). Trimming cost V 1 base and J 3 bases, with 6 bases left between them. Germline assignment: CDR1 MGHDK and CDR2 SYGVNS. This CDR3 contains 13 residues. CDR3 loop: CASSESGEETQYF. As DNA, the CDR3 is TGTGCCAGCAGTGAATCAGGGGAAGAGACCCAGTACTTC.

The CDR3 loop is CASSLTDRTRLAGNTIYF. The CDR3 DNA is TGCGCCAGCAGCTTGACGGATAGAACGAGACTGGCTGGAAACACCATATATTTT. The V and J genes are TRBV5-1 and TRBJ1-3, with D hard to call. Germline assignment: CDR1 SGHRS and CDR2 YFSETQ. This CDR3 spans 18 amino acids. The V and J ends lost 1 base and 2 bases respectively, with 19 bases between them.

The genes are TRBV11-2 and TRBJ1-5, with TRBD1 as a possible D gene (6 bases). Germline V gene sequence: CDR1 SGHAT, CDR2 FQNNGV. V lost 5 bases to trimming and J lost 3 bases, with 11 bases between them. The CDR3 contains 14 residues. CDR3 sequence: CASSETGINQPQHF. As DNA, the CDR3 is TGTGCCAGCAGCGAAACAGGGATCAATCAGCCCCAGCATTTT.

The chain has TRBV6-5 and TRBJ2-2, with D possibly matching TRBD2 (6 bases). Trimming stripped 1 base from V and 1 base from J, with 7 bases between. The length of the CDR3 is 15 residues. Germline-derived CDR1 and CDR2 are MNHEY and SVGAGI. The CDR3 DNA follows: TGTGCCAGCAGTTACTTCGGGGGGAACACCGGGGAGCTGTTTTTT. It is translated as CASSYFGGNTGELFF.

This chain connects TRBV9 to TRBJ2-7; D is ambiguous. The germline V and J ends were trimmed by 0 bases and 0 bases, with 7 bases remaining between them. This CDR3 has 14 residues. From germline, CDR1 is SGDLS and CDR2 YYNGEE. CDR3 DNA sequence: TGTGCCAGCAGCGTAGGGGCCAGCTCCTACGAGCAGTACTTC. Translated, it gives CASSVGASSYEQYF.

This rearrangement joins TRBV6-5 to TRBJ2-2; D is perhaps TRBD1 (6 bases). CDR1 and CDR2 (germline): MNHEY, SVGAGI. CDR3 size: 13 residues. V shed 0 bases and J shed 7 bases, with 6 bases lying between them. The CDR3 nucleotides are TGTGCCAGCAGTTACTCAGGGGGCGGGGAGCTGTTTTTT. This codes for CASSYSGGGELFF.

The chain uses TRBV7-9 and TRBJ1-4; D ambiguous. CDR1 is SEHNR and CDR2 is FQNEAQ in the germline V gene (reference sequence). Trimming cost V 1 base and J 10 bases, with 7 bases left between them. This CDR3 region has 12 residues. DNA for the CDR3: TGTGCCAGCAGCTTAGATCCGGGAAAACTGTTTTTT. Translated: CASSLDPGKLFF.

The chain has TRBV6-1 and TRBJ1-4, with D hard to call. The germline V gene encodes CDR1 MNHNS and CDR2 SASEGT. This CDR3 is 11 amino acids long. Trimming removed 5 bases at V and 7 bases at J, with 5 bases between. The CDR3 DNA reads as TGTGCCAGCAGTTTCCTTGAAAAACTGTTTTTT. It is translated as CASSFLEKLFF.

The chain uses TRBV11-3 and TRBJ2-1, with 9 bases aligning to TRBD1. CDR3 size: 17 residues. Trimming at V came to 0 bases and at J to 2 bases, leaving 5 bases not matched to a gene. Germline V gene sequence: CDR1 SGHNT, CDR2 YENEEA. CDR3 sequence: CASSLDATGGAYNEQFF. CDR3 in DNA: TGTGCCAGCAGCTTAGATGCGACAGGGGGTGCCTACAATGAGCAGTTCTTC. The full variable domain, rest sourced from reference TRBV11-3 and TRBJ2-1, is EAGVVQSPRYKIIEKKQPVAFWCNPISGHNTLYWYLQNLGQGPELLIRYENEEAVDDSQLPKDRFSAERLKGVDSTLKIQPAELGDSAVYLCASSLDATGGAYNEQFFGPGTRLTVL.

The genes are TRBV9 and TRBJ2-7; 8 positions match TRBD2. V gave up 2 bases and J gave up 2 bases; unmatched junction bases: 3. Germline-derived CDR1 and CDR2 are SGDLS and YYNGEE. The CDR3 covers 14 residues. CDR3 region: CASSVSGGPYEQYF. DNA for the CDR3: TGTGCCAGCAGCGTTTCGGGGGGGCCCTACGAGCAGTACTTC. Full variable domain (remainder filled in from reference TRBV9 and TRBJ2-7): DSGVTQTPKHLITATGQRVTLRCSPRSGDLSVYWYQQSLDQGLQFLIQYYNGEERAKGNILERFSAQQFPDLHSELNLSSLELGDSALYFCASSVSGGPYEQYFGPGTRLTVT.

This clone was picked up one time. This chain uses TRBV4-1 with TRBJ2-7; D is possibly TRBD2 (6 bases). V dropped 1 base and J dropped 2 bases, with 12 bases sitting between them. CDR1 and CDR2 from the germline V gene are MGHRA and YSYEKL. The CDR3 is 15 amino acids. CDR3 residues: CASSQVPGLTYEQYF. CDR3 bases: TGCGCCAGCAGCCAAGTCCCCGGACTAACCTACGAGCAGTACTTC.

The V gene is TRBV2, the J gene TRBJ2-2; TRBD1 matches at 8 bases. The germline V gene encodes CDR1 SNHLY and CDR2 FYNNEI. The V segment lost 3 bases and the J segment 4 bases; nucleotides outside the gene matches: 10. The CDR3 has 17 residues. CDR3 protein: CASSDRVRGPATGELFF. In nucleotides, the CDR3 is TGTGCCAGCAGTGATAGGGTCAGGGGGCCGGCCACCGGGGAGCTGTTTTTT.

The chain links TRBV13 to TRBJ2-3, with a weak D call TRBD2 (7 bases). V gave up 6 bases and J gave up 6 bases, with 25 bases separating them. This CDR3 is 17 amino acids long. Germline assignment: CDR1 PRHDT and CDR2 FYEKMQ (reference sequence). The DNA of the CDR3 is TGTGCCAGCAGGTGGACCGGAGCGGGACACCAGGCCGATACGCAGTATTTT. Translated: CASRWTGAGHQADTQYF.

The chain carries TRBV18 and TRBJ2-1; D may be TRBD1 (6 bases). The CDR3 sequence is 14 residues long. Per germline, CDR1 KGHSH and CDR2 LQKENI. Trimming pared 11 bases from V and 5 bases from J, leaving 19 bases between. The CDR3 protein is CAGRSGDYDNEQFF. The CDR3 coding sequence is TGTGCCGGGAGATCAGGGGATTACGACAATGAGCAGTTCTTC.

The rearrangement joins TRBV7-9 to TRBJ2-1; 7 nucleotides match TRBD1. Trimming took 11 bases from V and 10 from J; bases not matched to a gene: 20. Germline V gene sequence: CDR1 SEHNR, CDR2 FQNEAQ (reference sequence). The CDR3 spans 15 residues. Here the CDR3 reads CAGQATSAPNWEQFF. CDR3 nucleotide sequence: TGTGCCGGACAGGCCACTAGTGCTCCCAATTGGGAGCAGTTCTTC.

V is TRBV7-9 and J is TRBJ2-7; 8 nucleotides align to TRBD2. J lost 2 bases, V lost 5 bases, and 8 bases had no gene match. This CDR3 comprises 15 residues. Germline assignment: CDR1 SEHNR and CDR2 FQNEAQ (reference sequence). CDR3 amino acids: CASSPSPGLAYEQYF. DNA of the CDR3: TGTGCCAGCAGCCCCTCCCCGGGACTAGCCTACGAGCAGTACTTC.